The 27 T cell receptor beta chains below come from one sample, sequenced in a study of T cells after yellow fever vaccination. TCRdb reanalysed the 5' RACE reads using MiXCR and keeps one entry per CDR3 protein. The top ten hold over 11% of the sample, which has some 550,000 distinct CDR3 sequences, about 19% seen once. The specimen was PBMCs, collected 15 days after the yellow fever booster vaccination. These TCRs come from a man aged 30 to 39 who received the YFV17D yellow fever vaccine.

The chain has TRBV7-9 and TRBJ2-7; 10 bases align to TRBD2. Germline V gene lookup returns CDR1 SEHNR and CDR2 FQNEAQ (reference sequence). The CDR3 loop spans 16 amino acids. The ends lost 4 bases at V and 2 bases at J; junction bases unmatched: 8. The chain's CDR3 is CASSYVGLATPYEQYF. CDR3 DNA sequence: TGTGCCAGCAGCTATGTGGGACTAGCGACTCCCTACGAGCAGTACTTC.

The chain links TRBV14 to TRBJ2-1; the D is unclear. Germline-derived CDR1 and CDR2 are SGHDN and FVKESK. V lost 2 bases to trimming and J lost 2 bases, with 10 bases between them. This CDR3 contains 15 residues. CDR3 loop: CASSQRSGPYNEQFF. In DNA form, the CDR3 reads TGTGCCAGCAGCCAAAGGAGTGGCCCCTACAATGAGCAGTTCTTC.

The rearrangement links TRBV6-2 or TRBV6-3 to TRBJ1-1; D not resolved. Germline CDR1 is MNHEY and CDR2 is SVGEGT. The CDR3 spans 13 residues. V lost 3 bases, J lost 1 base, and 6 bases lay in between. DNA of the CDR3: TGTGCCAGCAGTTATTGGAAGAACACTGAAGCTTTCTTT. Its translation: CASSYWKNTEAFF.

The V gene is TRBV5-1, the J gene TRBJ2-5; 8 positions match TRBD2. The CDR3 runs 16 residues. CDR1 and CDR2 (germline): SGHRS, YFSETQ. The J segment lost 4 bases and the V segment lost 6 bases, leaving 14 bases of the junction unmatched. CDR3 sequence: CASTPFSGTRGETQYF. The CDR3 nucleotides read TGCGCCAGCACTCCCTTTAGCGGGACCAGGGGAGAGACCCAGTACTTC.

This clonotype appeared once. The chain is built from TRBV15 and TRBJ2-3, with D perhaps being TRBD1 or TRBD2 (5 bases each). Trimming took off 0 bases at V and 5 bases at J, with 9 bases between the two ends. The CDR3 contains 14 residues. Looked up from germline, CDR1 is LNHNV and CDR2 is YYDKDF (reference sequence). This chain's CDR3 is CATSREPRGDTQYF. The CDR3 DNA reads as TGTGCCACCAGCAGAGAACCGAGGGGAGATACGCAGTATTTT. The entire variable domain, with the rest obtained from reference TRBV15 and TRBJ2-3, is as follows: DAMVIQNPRYQVTQFGKPVTLSCSQTLNHNVMYWYQQKSSQAPKLLFHYYDKDFNNEADTPDNFQSRRPNTSFCFLDIRSPGLGDTAMYLCATSREPRGDTQYFGPGTRLTVL.

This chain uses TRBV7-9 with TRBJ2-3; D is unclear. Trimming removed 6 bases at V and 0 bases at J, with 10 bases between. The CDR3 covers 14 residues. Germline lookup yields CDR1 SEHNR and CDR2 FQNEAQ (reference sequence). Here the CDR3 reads CASRPDLSTDTQYF. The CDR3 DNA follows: TGTGCCAGCAGGCCGGACCTTAGCACAGATACGCAGTATTTT.

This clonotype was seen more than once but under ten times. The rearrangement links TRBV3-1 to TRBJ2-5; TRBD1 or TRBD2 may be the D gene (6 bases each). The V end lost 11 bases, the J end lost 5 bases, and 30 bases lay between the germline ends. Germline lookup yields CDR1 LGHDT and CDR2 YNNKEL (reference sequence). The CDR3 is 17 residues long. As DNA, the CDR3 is TGTGCCTCCACCCGGGCTTTCTACGGGGGCTTCGGGGAGACCCAGTACTTC. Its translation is CASTRAFYGGFGETQYF.

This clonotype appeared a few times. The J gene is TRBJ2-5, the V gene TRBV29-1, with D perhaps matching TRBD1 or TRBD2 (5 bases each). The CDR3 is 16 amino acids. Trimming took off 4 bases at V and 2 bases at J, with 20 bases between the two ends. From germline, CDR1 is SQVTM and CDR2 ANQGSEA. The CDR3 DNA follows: TGCAGCGTTGTGACAGCCGGGACCACAAGACAAGAGACCCAGTACTTC. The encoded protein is CSVVTAGTTRQETQYF.

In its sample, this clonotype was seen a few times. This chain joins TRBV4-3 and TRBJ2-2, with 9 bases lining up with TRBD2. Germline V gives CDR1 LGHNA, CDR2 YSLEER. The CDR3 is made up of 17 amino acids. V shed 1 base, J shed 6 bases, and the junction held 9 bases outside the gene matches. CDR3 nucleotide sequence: TGCGCCAGCAGCCAAGGTTTAGCGGGAGAGTGGGCCGGGGAGCTGTTTTTT. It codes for CASSQGLAGEWAGELFF.

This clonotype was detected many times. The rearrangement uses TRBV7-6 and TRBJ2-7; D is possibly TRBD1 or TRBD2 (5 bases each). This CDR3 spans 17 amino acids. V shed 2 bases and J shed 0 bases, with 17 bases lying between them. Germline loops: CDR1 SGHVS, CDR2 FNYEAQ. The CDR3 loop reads CASSLLDEGPSSYEQYF. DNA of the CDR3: TGTGCCAGCAGCTTACTAGACGAGGGACCGAGCTCCTACGAGCAGTACTTC.

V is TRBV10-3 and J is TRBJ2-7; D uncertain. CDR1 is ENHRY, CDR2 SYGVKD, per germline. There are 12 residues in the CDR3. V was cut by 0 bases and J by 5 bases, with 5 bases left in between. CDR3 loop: CAISESADEQYF. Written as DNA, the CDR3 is TGTGCCATCAGTGAGTCCGCGGACGAGCAGTACTTC.

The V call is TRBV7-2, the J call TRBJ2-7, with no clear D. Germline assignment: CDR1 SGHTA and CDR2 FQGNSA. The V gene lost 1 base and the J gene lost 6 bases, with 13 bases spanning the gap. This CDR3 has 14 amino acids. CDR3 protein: CASSLEGAALEQYF. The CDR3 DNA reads TGTGCCAGCAGCTTAGAGGGCGCTGCTCTCGAGCAGTACTTC.

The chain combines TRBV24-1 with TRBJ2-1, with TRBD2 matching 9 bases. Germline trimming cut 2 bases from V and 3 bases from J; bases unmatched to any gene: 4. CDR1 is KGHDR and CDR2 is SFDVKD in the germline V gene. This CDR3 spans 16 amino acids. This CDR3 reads CATSDSSGTRYNEQFF. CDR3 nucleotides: TGTGCCACCAGTGATTCTAGCGGGACCCGCTACAATGAGCAGTTCTTC.

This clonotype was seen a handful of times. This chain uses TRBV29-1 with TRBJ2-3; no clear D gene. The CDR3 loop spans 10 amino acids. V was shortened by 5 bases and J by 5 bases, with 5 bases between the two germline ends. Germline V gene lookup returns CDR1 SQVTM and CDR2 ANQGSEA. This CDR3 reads CSVRLDTQYF. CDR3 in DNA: TGCAGCGTTCGCTTAGATACGCAGTATTTT.

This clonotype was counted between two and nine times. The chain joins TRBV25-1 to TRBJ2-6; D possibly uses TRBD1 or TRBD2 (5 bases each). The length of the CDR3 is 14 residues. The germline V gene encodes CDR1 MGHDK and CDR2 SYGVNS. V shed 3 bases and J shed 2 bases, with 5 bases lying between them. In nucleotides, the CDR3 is TGTGCCAGCAGTGAGGGGGCTGGGGCCAACGTCCTGACTTTC. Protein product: CASSEGAGANVLTF.

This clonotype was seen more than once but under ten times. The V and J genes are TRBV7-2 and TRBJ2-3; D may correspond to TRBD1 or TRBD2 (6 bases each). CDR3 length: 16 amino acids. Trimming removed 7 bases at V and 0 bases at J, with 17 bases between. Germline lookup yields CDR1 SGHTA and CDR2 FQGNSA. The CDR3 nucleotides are TGTGCCAGCAAGAACGGGGTGGGGGGCAGCACAGATACGCAGTATTTT. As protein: CASKNGVGGSTDTQYF.

The DNA of the CDR3 is TGTGCCAGCAGCATGGTTGGGGCTTTAGGCTACACCTTC. It translates to CASSMVGALGYTF. V gene TRBV7-3 combines with J gene TRBJ1-2; the D gene is possibly TRBD1 (5 bases). The germline V and J ends were trimmed by 5 bases and 8 bases, with 15 bases remaining between them. The V gene's germline CDR1 is SGHTA and CDR2 FQGTGA. The CDR3 spans 13 residues.

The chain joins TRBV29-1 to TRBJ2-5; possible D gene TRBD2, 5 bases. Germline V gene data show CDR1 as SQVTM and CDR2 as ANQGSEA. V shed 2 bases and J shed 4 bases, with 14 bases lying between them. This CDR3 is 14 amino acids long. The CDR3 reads CSVESSGLGETQYF. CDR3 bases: TGCAGCGTTGAATCGTCGGGGTTGGGAGAGACCCAGTACTTC.

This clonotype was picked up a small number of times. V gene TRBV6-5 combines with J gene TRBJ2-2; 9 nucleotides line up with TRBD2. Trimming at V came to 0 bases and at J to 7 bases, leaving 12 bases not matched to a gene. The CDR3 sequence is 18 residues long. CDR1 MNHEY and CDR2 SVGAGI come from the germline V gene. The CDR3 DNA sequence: TGTGCCAGCAGTTACTCGAGTGCACTAGCGGGCGCCGGCGGGGAGCTGTTTTTT. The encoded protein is CASSYSSALAGAGGELFF.

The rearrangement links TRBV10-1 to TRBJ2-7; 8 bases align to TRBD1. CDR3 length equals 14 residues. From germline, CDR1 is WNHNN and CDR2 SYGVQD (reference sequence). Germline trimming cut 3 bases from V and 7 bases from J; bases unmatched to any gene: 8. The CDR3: CASSDGQGLSEQYF. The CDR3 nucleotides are TGCGCCAGCAGTGACGGACAGGGCCTGTCTGAGCAGTACTTC.

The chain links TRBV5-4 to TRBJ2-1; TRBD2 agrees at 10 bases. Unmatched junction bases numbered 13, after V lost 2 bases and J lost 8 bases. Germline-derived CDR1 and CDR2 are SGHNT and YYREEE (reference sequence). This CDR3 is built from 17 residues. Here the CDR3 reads CASSLGFASGRPDEQFF. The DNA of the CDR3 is TGTGCCAGCAGCTTAGGGTTTGCTAGCGGGAGACCAGATGAGCAGTTCTTC.

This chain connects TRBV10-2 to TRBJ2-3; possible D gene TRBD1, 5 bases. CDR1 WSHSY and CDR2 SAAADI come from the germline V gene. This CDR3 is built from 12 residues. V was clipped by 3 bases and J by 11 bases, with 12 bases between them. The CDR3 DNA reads TGCGCCAGCAGTGAAGGGCTCCAGGGGCAGTATTTT. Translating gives CASSEGLQGQYF.

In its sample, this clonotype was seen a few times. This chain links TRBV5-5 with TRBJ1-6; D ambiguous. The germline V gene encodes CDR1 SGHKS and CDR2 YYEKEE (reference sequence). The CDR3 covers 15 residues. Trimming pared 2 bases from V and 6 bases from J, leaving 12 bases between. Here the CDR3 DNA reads TGTGCCAGCAGCTTAAGAAACTCGTTTAATTCACCCCTCCACTTT. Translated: CASSLRNSFNSPLHF.

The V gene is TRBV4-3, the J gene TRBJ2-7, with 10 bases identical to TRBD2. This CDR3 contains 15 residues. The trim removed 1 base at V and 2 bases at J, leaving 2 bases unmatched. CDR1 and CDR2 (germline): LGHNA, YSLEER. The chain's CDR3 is CASSQAAGGTYEQYF. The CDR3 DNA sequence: TGCGCCAGCAGCCAAGCAGCGGGAGGGACCTACGAGCAGTACTTC.

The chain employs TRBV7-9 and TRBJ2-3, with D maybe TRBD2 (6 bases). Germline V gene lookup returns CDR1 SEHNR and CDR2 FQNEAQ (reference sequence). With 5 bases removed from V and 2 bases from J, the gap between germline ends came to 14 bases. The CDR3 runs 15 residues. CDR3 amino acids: CASSLRTTITDTQYF. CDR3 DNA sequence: TGTGCCAGCAGCCTCCGGACTACAATCACAGATACGCAGTATTTT.

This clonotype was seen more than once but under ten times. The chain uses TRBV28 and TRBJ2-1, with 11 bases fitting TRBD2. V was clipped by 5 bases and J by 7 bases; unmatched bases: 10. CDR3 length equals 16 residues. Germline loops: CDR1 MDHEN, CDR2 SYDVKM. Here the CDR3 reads CASSPTGTSGFNEQFF. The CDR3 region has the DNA TGTGCCAGCAGTCCAACCGGGACTAGCGGCTTTAATGAGCAGTTCTTC.

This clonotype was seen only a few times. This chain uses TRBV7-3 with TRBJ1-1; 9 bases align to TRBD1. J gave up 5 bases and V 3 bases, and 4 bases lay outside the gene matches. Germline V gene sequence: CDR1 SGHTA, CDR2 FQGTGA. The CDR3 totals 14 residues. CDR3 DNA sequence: TGTGCCAGCAGCTTGACAGGGGGTTTGACTGAAGCTTTCTTT. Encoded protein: CASSLTGGLTEAFF.